A single sample is the source of the 20 T cell receptor beta chains below, sequenced in a study of T cells in Graves' hyperthyroidism and ophthalmopathy. Researchers amplified the TCR beta CDR3 regions from RNA transcripts. The HTBI primer set drove a first-round RT-PCR of the TCR CDR3. TCRdb independently ran MiXCR on the multiplex PCR reads; one entry per CDR3 protein. The sample carries 300,000 to 450,000 distinct CDR3 sequences, approximately 25% recorded once. The material sequenced was blood. The receptor set was obtained from a middle-aged man with Graves' hyperthyroidism.

The V and J genes are TRBV2 and TRBJ1-2, with 7 positions matching TRBD1. With V trimmed by 3 bases and J by 8 bases, 18 bases remained unmatched. CDR1 is SNHLY and CDR2 is FYNNEI in the germline V gene. This CDR3 contains 17 residues. The CDR3 bases are TGTGCCAGCAGTGACACCGGGACAGCTTCCCCAGGATGGGGCTACACCTTC. Residues: CASSDTGTASPGWGYTF.

Ten or more counts support this clonotype. The chain employs TRBV2 and TRBJ1-1; no reliable D call. CDR1 is SNHLY, CDR2 FYNNEI, per germline. The ends were cut back, 9 bases at V and 0 bases at J, with 11 bases in the middle. This CDR3 is built from 13 residues. DNA of the CDR3: TGTGCCAGTGGGCATGAGATGAACACTGAAGCTTTCTTT. Translating it yields CASGHEMNTEAFF.

The V gene is TRBV10-3, the J gene TRBJ1-2; D uncertain. The CDR3 sequence is 13 residues long. Per the germline V gene, CDR1 is ENHRY and CDR2 is SYGVKD. V was clipped by 2 bases and J by 3 bases, with 7 bases between them. CDR3: CAISEGRHYGYTF. DNA for the CDR3: TGTGCCATCAGTGAGGGCCGTCACTATGGCTACACCTTC.

At least ten counts were recorded for this clonotype. An end of the junction differs from the germline gene, which may be a read error. The CDR3 here is CASSAGFGTEAFF. As DNA, the CDR3 is TGTGCCAGCAGCGCAGGGTTCGGCACTGAAGCTTTCTTT. This sequence joins TRBV10-1 and TRBJ1-1, with D possibly TRBD1 on 5 matching bases. CDR3 size: 13 residues. Germline V gene data show CDR1 as WNHNN and CDR2 as SYGVQD (reference sequence).

In DNA form, the CDR3 reads TGCAGTGCTAGACCATTCCGGGGCACCACTGAAAAACTGTTTTTT. As protein: CSARPFRGTTEKLFF. The V call is TRBV20-1, the J call TRBJ1-4; the D gene is possibly TRBD1 (5 bases). This CDR3 contains 15 residues. Germline V gene data show CDR1 as DFQATT and CDR2 as SNEGSKA (reference sequence). The germline V and J ends were trimmed by 2 bases and 7 bases, with 17 bases remaining between them.

This chain's CDR3 is CASSSGGSGTEAFF. CDR3 DNA sequence: TGTGCCAGCAGCTCAGGGGGCTCGGGGACTGAAGCTTTCTTT. The chain combines TRBV9 with TRBJ1-1; 8 nucleotides align to TRBD1. J lost 5 bases, V lost 4 bases, and 7 bases had no gene match. This CDR3 contains 14 residues. Per germline, CDR1 SGDLS and CDR2 YYNGEE.

This clonotype came up once. An end of the junction differs from the germline gene, which may be a read error. V usage is TRBV11-3 and J usage is TRBJ2-3, with TRBD2 identical over 7 bases. CDR1 and CDR2 from the germline V gene are SGHNT and YENEEA. The CDR3 covers 16 residues. This CDR3 reads CASSRGLGGATDTRYF. CDR3 DNA sequence: TGTGCCAGCAGCCGTGGACTAGGAGGGGCCACAGATACGCGGTATTTT.

Many counts were recorded for this clonotype. The chain carries TRBV2 and TRBJ1-5; D unclear. Trimming shortened V by 1 base and J by 11 bases, and 6 bases separated the two germline ends. This CDR3 contains 11 residues. Germline CDR1 reads SNHLY; CDR2 reads FYNNEI. This CDR3 reads CASSEDTAQHF. Here the CDR3 DNA reads TGTGCCAGCAGTGAAGACACAGCCCAGCATTTT.

This chain uses TRBV15 with TRBJ2-5; TRBD1 might be the D (5 bases). The germline V gene encodes CDR1 LNHNV and CDR2 YYDKDF (reference sequence). The CDR3 is made up of 14 amino acids. V lost 3 bases, J lost 0 bases, and 8 bases lay in between. The CDR3 DNA follows: TGTGCCACCAGCAGCCGACAGCACCAAGAGACCCAGTACTTC. As protein: CATSSRQHQETQYF.

This clonotype turned up a few times. This sequence joins TRBV12-3 or TRBV12-4 and TRBJ2-7; a possible D gene is TRBD2 (5 bases). The CDR3 has 12 amino acids. V was shortened by 6 bases and J by 6 bases, with 12 bases between the two germline ends. CDR3 coding DNA: TGTGCCAGCAGAACAAACGAGGGCGAGCAGTACTTC. It translates to CASRTNEGEQYF.

This clonotype was seen only a few times. V gene TRBV6-1 combines with J gene TRBJ1-5, with unresolved D. Germline V gene data show CDR1 as MNHNS and CDR2 as SASEGT. With 5 bases removed from V and 9 bases from J, the gap between germline ends came to 11 bases. The CDR3 runs 12 residues. The CDR3 DNA reads as TGTGCCAGCAGTCTTTCCACCGGGCCCCAGCATTTT. Translation: CASSLSTGPQHF.

This chain connects TRBV3-1 to TRBJ2-1; TRBD2 matches at 7 bases. The V gene's germline CDR1 is LGHDT and CDR2 YNNKEL (reference sequence). The CDR3 length is 15 residues. J lost 2 bases, V lost 8 bases, and 9 bases had no gene match. This CDR3 reads CASGRWGGAYNEQFF. The DNA for the CDR3 is TGTGCCAGCGGAAGGTGGGGGGGGGCCTACAATGAGCAGTTCTTC.

This clonotype was found a few times. The chain couples TRBV4-1 to TRBJ2-3, with TRBD2 matching 7 bases. CDR1 MGHRA and CDR2 YSYEKL come from the germline V gene. This CDR3 is 16 amino acids long. With V trimmed by 8 bases and J by 0 bases, 11 bases remained unmatched. CDR3 protein: CASLSRLAASTDTQYF. In DNA, the CDR3 is TGCGCCAGCCTATCCCGCCTAGCGGCAAGCACAGATACGCAGTATTTT.

This clonotype was seen a handful of times. V usage is TRBV15 and J usage is TRBJ2-3; D is possibly TRBD2 (6 bases). The CDR3 totals 16 residues. Trimming removed 2 bases at V and 0 bases at J, with 12 bases between. Germline CDR1 is LNHNV and CDR2 is YYDKDF (reference sequence). The CDR3 here is CATSRSIAASTDTQYF. The CDR3 nucleotides are TGTGCCACCAGCAGATCGATAGCGGCTAGCACAGATACGCAGTATTTT. The complete variable domain, with remaining parts taken from reference TRBV15 and TRBJ2-3, reads DAMVIQNPRYQVTQFGKPVTLSCSQTLNHNVMYWYQQKSSQAPKLLFHYYDKDFNNEADTPDNFQSRRPNTSFCFLDIRSPGLGDTAMYLCATSRSIAASTDTQYFGPGTRLTVL.

In this sample, this clonotype turned up many times. The chain links TRBV11-2 to TRBJ2-5, with unresolved D. The CDR3 consists of 13 residues. V was cut by 0 bases and J by 3 bases, with 5 bases left in between. From germline, CDR1 is SGHAT and CDR2 FQNNGV. The CDR3 bases are TGTGCCAGCAGCTTAGATCAAAAAGAGACCCAGTACTTC. It is translated as CASSLDQKETQYF.

This chain uses TRBV14 with TRBJ2-3; 10 bases are a match to TRBD2. CDR3 length: 16 residues. V gave up 0 bases and J gave up 4 bases; unmatched junction bases: 4. Germline CDR1 is SGHDN and CDR2 is FVKESK. The CDR3 spells CASSQEKREGPDTQYF. The CDR3 nucleotides read TGTGCCAGCAGCCAAGAGAAGCGGGAGGGCCCAGATACGCAGTATTTT.

This clonotype was found many times. The chain is built from TRBV20-1 and TRBJ2-3; TRBD2 matches at 10 bases. Trimming at V came to 1 base and at J to 3 bases, leaving 4 bases not matched to a gene. CDR3 length: 15 amino acids. Germline loops: CDR1 DFQATT, CDR2 SNEGSKA (reference sequence). DNA for the CDR3: TGCAGTGCTAGAGTGGTACTAGCGGGAACAGATACGCAGTATTTT. It encodes CSARVVLAGTDTQYF.

This clonotype was seen repeatedly, ten times or more. V usage is TRBV28 and J usage is TRBJ1-1, with D unresolved. Trimming took 2 bases from V and 7 from J, leaving 5 bases between them. Germline lookup yields CDR1 MDHEN and CDR2 SYDVKM. The CDR3 sequence is 11 residues long. CDR3 region: CASSLQLEAFF. CDR3 in DNA: TGTGCCAGCAGTTTACAGCTTGAAGCTTTCTTT.

There are many counts of this clonotype. The chain couples TRBV12-3 or TRBV12-4 to TRBJ2-7; no firm D call. The CDR3 extends over 13 amino acids. V was trimmed by 1 base and J by 9 bases, leaving 13 bases between them. The DNA for the CDR3 is TGTGCCAGCAGTTTAGGAGAAACGTTAGGGCAGTACTTC. It codes for CASSLGETLGQYF.

This clonotype was seen only a few times. J is TRBJ1-1 and V is TRBV6-5, with unresolved D. The CDR3 contains 15 residues. Germline values: CDR1 MNHEY, CDR2 SVGAGI. V was trimmed by 0 bases and J by 1 base, leaving 9 bases between them. CDR3 region: CASSYSIGRNTEAFF. The CDR3 coding sequence is TGTGCCAGCAGTTACTCAATTGGGCGGAACACTGAAGCTTTCTTT.